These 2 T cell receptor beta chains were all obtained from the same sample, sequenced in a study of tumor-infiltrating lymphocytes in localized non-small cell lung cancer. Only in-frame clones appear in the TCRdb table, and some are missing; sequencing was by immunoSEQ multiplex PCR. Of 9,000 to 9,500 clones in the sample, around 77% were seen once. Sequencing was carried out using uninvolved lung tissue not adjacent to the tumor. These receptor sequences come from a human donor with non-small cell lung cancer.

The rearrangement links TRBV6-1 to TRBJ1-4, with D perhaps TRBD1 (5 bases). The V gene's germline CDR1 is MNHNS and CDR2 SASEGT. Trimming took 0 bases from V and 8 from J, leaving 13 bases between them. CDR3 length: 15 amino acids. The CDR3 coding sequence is TGTGCCAGCAGTGAAGCAGGCAGGGTGGGCGAAAAACTGTTTTTT. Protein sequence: CASSEAGRVGEKLFF.

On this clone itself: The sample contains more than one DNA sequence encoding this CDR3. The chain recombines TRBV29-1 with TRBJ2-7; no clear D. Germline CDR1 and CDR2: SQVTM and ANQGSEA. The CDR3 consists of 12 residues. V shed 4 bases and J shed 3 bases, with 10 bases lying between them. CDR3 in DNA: TGCAGCGTTGTTGTAGATTTCTACGAGCAGTACTTC. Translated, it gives CSVVVDFYEQYF.